This T cell receptor beta chain emerged from a study of monozygotic twins with inflammatory bowel disease. Note on this clonotype: Its specificity is unknown.

TCRdb reprocessed the 5' RACE reads and stores each CDR3 protein as one record, lacking DNA. This listing includes approximately 420,000 distinct CDR3 sequences. Findings and limits, study-wide: The authors could not tell different T cell subtypes apart.

The CDR3 contains 17 residues. Germline CDR1 is SEHNR and CDR2 is FQNEAQ (reference sequence). The chain couples TRBV7-9 to TRBJ2-2; TCRdb picks TRBD2, but there is no DNA to check that call. What was sequenced was blood. The sequence came from a human donor with ulcerative colitis or Crohn's disease, or a healthy co-twin of an affected twin (not recorded which). The CDR3 sequence: CASSLFLLADNTGELFF.